The TCR beta chain under discussion was sequenced for a study of T cell responses to AZD1222 COVID-19 vaccine. Notes on the study in general: Clonal diversity may have been underestimated, and the donors were mostly white British, with more females than males. Spike-specific TCR repertoires showed rising breadth and depth after two AZD1222 doses. Repertoires were sampled only after the peak T cell response. Unmutated variant regions are reportedly the target of nearly half of TCRs that are spike-specific.

CDR3 length: 15 amino acids. CDR1 is LNHNV and CDR2 is YYDKDF in the germline V gene (reference sequence). Trimming at V came to 1 base and at J to 2 bases, leaving 2 bases not matched to a gene. Notes on this clone: Its antigen is unidentified.

Only in-frame clones appear in the TCRdb table, and some are missing; sequencing was by immunoSEQ multiplex PCR. The repertoire holds approximately 60,000 clones, about 86% seen once, with over 15% in the top ten. This TCR derives from an adult in good health. The rearrangement joins TRBV15 to TRBJ2-7, with TRBD1 matching 10 bases. Sequenced material: peripheral blood, taken on day 0 of AZD1222 vaccination. CDR3 nucleotides: TGTGCCACCAGCAGAGGACAGGGGGCAACCTACGAGCAGTACTTC. This sequence encodes CATSRGQGATYEQYF. The full variable domain, in which reference TRBV15 and TRBJ2-7 provide the parts outside the CDR3, is DAMVIQNPRYQVTQFGKPVTLSCSQTLNHNVMYWYQQKSSQAPKLLFHYYDKDFNNEADTPDNFQSRRPNTSFCFLDIRSPGLGDTAMYLCATSRGQGATYEQYFGPGTRLTVT.